This TCR beta chain is drawn from a study of T-cell reconstitution after alpha-beta-depleted transplantation in children. Broader study findings: Several hundred expanded graft clones reportedly supplied alpha-beta T cells about two months after transplant. T-cell counts and diversity at one year following transplant were attributed mainly to newly produced T cells. Elevated TCRbeta diversity at day 60 was traced, in some patients, to surviving recipient T cells and thymic progenitors.

CDR1 DFQATT and CDR2 SNEGSKA come from the germline V gene (reference sequence). V was pared by 7 bases and J by 4 bases, with 4 bases of the junction left unmatched. There are 13 residues in the CDR3. This clonotype was seen a handful of times. Its antigen is unidentified. Unique molecular identifiers were incorporated into the prepared TCRbeta library. TCRdb re-called the PCR reads with MiXCR, one entry per CDR3 protein. The data show approximately 82,000 distinct CDR3 sequences, roughly 20% seen once. The sample here was PBMCs, mostly from graft donor cells, taken 360 days after TCRalphabeta/CD19-depleted stem cell transplant. The receptor comes from a male patient between 2 and 9 years old who had a stem cell transplant for acute lymphoblastic leukemia, so the T cells may come from the graft donor. The V call is TRBV20-1, the J call TRBJ2-3, with TRBD1 matching over 11 bases. CDR3 coding DNA: TGCAGTGGGACAGGGGGCTTGCCAGATACGCAGTATTTT. This sequence encodes CSGTGGLPDTQYF.